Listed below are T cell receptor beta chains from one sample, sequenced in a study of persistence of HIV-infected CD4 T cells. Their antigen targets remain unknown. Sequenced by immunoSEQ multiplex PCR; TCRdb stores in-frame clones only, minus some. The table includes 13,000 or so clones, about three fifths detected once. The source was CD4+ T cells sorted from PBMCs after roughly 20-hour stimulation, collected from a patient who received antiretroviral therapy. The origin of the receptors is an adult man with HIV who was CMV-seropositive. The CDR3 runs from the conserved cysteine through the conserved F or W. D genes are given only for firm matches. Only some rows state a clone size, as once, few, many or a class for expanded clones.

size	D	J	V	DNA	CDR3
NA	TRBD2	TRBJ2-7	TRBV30	TGTGCCTGGACCCTTAAGCGGGGGGGCTACGAGCAGTACTTC	CAWTLKRGGYEQYF
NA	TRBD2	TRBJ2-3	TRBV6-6	TGTGCCAGCAGTAAGGTCGGGGAGGGTACAGATACGCAGTATTTT	CASSKVGEGTDTQYF
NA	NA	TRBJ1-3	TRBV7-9	TGTGCCAGCAGCTTGGATCAGGGCAGGGTTTATGGAAACACCATATATTTT	CASSLDQGRVYGNTIYF
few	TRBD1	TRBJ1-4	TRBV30	TGTGCCTGGGGACAGGGGGCGCGAGATGAAAAACTGTTTTTT	CAWGQGARDEKLFF
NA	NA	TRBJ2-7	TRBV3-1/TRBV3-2	TGTGCCAGCAGCCCACGGGGGAACGAGCAGTACTTC	CASSPRGNEQYF
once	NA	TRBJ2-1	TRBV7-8	TGTGCCAGCAGCTTAAGCGGGCCCTGGGGCAATGAGCAGTTCTTC	CASSLSGPWGNEQFF
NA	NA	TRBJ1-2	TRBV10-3	TGTGCCATCAGTGATAAGGGGGGTGGCTACACCTTC	CAISDKGGGYTF
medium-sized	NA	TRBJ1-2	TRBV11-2	TGTGCCAGCAGCTTAGGCCTAAGACAGGCCAACCCCTTAGACTATGGCTACACCTTC	CASSLGLRQANPLDYGYTF
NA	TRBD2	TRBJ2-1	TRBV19	TGTGCCAGTAGTCCATCACGACTAGCGGGGGTCAACAATGAGCAGTTCTTC	CASSPSRLAGVNNEQFF
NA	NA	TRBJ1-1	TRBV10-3	TGTGCCATCAGGGCAGGTCAACAGGGTAACACTGAAGCTTTCTTT	CAIRAGQQGNTEAFF
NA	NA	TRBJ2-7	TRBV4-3	TGCGCCAGCAGCCAAGATAAAGTAGCCTTCGACGAGCAGTACTTC	CASSQDKVAFDEQYF
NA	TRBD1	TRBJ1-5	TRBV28	TGTGCCAGCGAACTGACAGGGATGCCCCAGCATTTT	CASELTGMPQHF
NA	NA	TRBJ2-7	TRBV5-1	TGCGCCAGCAGCTTGGGTAGCGGAAATAATTACGAGCAGTACTTC	CASSLGSGNNYEQYF
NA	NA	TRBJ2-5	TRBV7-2	TGTGCCAGCACCCGAGGGCCGACCCAGTACTTC	CASTRGPTQYF
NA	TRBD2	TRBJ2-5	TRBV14	TGTGCCAGCAGCCAAGGCAGACTAGCGTCAACGAGGGAGACCCAGTACTTC	CASSQGRLASTRETQYF
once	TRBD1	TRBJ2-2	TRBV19	TGTGCCACCTGTGACAGGGGGCAAACCGGGGAGCTGTTTTTT	CATCDRGQTGELFF
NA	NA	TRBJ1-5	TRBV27	TGTGCCAGCAGTTTAACTGGACAGAATAGCAATCAGCCCCAGCATTTT	CASSLTGQNSNQPQHF
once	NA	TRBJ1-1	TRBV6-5	TGTGCCAGCAGTCCCGGGACCTTCACTGAAGCTTTCTTT	CASSPGTFTEAFF
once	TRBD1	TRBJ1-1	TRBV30	TGTGCCTGGACCCGGGACAGTAACACTGAAGCTTTCTTT	CAWTRDSNTEAFF
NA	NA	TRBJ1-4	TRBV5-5	TGTGCCAGCAGCTTCGGCCACTATGGACTGAATGAAAAACTGTTTTTT	CASSFGHYGLNEKLFF
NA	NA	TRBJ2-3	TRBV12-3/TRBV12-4	TGTGCCAGCAGTTTGGGGCTTTATACGCAGTATTTT	CASSLGLYTQYF
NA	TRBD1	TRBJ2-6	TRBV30	TGTGCCTGGAGTGCCAGGGACAGGGGGTTTGGGGCCAACGTCCTGACTTTC	CAWSARDRGFGANVLTF
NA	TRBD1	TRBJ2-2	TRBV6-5	TGTGCCAGCAGTTACTCGGGGACAGACCACCGGGAGCTGTTTTTT	CASSYSGTDHRELFF
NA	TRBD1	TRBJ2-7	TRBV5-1	TGCGCCAGCAGCGCCTCAGGGGGCCCTTACGAGCAGTACTTC	CASSASGGPYEQYF
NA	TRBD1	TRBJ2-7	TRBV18	TGTGCCAGCTCACCACCGAGGGGGCGACTATCCTACGAGCAGTACTTC	CASSPPRGRLSYEQYF
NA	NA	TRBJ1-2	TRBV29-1	TGCAGCGTTGAAGAAGGGACACCAATTCATGGCTACACCTTC	CSVEEGTPIHGYTF
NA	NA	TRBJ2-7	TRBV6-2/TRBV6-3	TGTGCCAGCAGCTCTCTGACCCTGCACGCCTACGAGCAGTACTTC	CASSSLTLHAYEQYF
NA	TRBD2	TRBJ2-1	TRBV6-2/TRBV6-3	TGTGCCAGCAGTTACGGACTAGCGGGAGCGTTTGGGTTCTTC	CASSYGLAGAFGFF
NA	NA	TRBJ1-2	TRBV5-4	TGTGCCAGCAGCTTGACAGGAGCTTATGGCTACACCTTC	CASSLTGAYGYTF
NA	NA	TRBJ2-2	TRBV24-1	TGTGCCACCAGTGATTCCCTTCTAGGTAACACCGGGGAGCTGTTTTTT	CATSDSLLGNTGELFF
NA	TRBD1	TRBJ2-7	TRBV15	TGTGCCACCAGCACTACGACCCGTGGGACAGGGGGCCCCTACGAGCAGTACTTC	CATSTTTRGTGGPYEQYF
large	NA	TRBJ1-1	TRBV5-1	TGCGCCAGCAGCTTGGGACAGCTACAGAACACTGAAGCTTTCTTT	CASSLGQLQNTEAFF
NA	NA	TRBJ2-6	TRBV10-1	TGCGCCAGCAGTGAGTCGGAGTATAGCTCTGGGGCCAACGTCCTGACTTTC	CASSESEYSSGANVLTF
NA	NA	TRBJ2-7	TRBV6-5	TGTGCCAGCAGTTACTCCGCTAGCCGATATAGCGAGCAGTACTTC	CASSYSASRYSEQYF
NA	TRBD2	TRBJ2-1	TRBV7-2	TGTGCCAGCAGCGCCGCCACTAGCGGGAGAGGCTATGAGCAGTTCTTC	CASSAATSGRGYEQFF
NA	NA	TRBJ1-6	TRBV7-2	TGTGCCAGCAGCCCGAGCGGGGGCAGGTCACCCCTCCACTTT	CASSPSGGRSPLHF